This T cell receptor (beta chain) comes out of a study of T cell responses to AZD1222 COVID-19 vaccine. The assay was immunoSEQ multiplex PCR, and TCRdb's table has in-frame clones only and misses some. The table has over 100,000 clones, around 83% seen once; the top ten hold around 12%. The sample holds one count of this clone. Its specificity is not known. Per germline, CDR1 SEHNR and CDR2 FQNEAQ (reference sequence). The V and J ends lost 4 bases and 0 bases respectively, with 16 bases between them. The length of the CDR3 is 17 residues. Study-wide results and caveats: Donors were largely white British and mainly female; clonal diversity was possibly underestimated. Among AZD1222 vaccinees, only six were seropositive at baseline.

This chain links TRBV7-9 with TRBJ1-5, with TRBD1 as a possible D gene (5 bases). This sample comprised peripheral blood, obtained on day 0 of AZD1222 vaccination. This clonotype was sampled from an adult in good health. In nucleotides, the CDR3 is TGTGCCAGCAGCTCAGCCACACAGGCCGTTAGCAATCAGCCCCAGCATTTT. Translated, it gives CASSSATQAVSNQPQHF. Filled out from reference TRBV7-9 and TRBJ1-5, the complete variable domain reads DTGVSQNPRHKITKRGQNVTFRCDPISEHNRLYWYRQTLGQGPEFLTYFQNEAQLEKSRLLSDRFSAERPKGSFSTLEIQRTEQGDSAMYLCASSSATQAVSNQPQHFGDGTRLSIL.